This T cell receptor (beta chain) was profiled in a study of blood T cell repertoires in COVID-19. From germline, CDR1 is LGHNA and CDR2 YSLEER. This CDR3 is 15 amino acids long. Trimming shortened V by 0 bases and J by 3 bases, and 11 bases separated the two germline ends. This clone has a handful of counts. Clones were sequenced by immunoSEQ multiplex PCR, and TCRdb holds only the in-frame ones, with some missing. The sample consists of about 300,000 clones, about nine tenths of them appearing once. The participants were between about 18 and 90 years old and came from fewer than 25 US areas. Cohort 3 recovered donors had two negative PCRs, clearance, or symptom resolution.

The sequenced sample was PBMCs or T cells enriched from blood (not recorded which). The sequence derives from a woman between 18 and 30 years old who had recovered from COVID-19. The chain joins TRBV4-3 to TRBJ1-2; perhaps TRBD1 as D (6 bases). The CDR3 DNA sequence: TGCGCCAGCAGCCAAGACAGGGGAACGCACTATGGCTACACCTTC. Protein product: CASSQDRGTHYGYTF.